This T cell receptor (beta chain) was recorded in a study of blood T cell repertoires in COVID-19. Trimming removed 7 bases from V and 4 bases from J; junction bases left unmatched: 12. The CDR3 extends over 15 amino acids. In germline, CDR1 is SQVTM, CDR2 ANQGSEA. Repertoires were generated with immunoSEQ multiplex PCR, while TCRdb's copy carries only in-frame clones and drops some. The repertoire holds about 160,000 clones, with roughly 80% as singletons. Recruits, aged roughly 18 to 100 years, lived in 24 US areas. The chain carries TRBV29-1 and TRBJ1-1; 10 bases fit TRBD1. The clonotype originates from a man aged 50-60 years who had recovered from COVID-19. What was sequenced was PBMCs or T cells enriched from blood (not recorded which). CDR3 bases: TGCAGCGGAACCCGGGACAGGGGAAAAGGCACTGAAGCTTTCTTT. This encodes CSGTRDRGKGTEAFF. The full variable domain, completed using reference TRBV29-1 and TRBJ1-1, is SAVISQKPSRDICQRGTSLTIQCQVDSQVTMMFWYRQQPGQSLTLIATANQGSEATYESGFVIDKFPISRPNLTFSTLTVSNMSPEDSSIYLCSGTRDRGKGTEAFFGQGTRLTVV.